Listed below are T cell receptor beta chains from one sample, sequenced in a study of graft-versus-host responses after intestinal transplantation. Here immunoSEQ multiplex PCR was the method, and the copy in TCRdb shows in-frame clones only, minus some. The sample contains about 100,000 clones, roughly 87% of which appear only once. No antigens are known for them. Sequences were derived from unstimulated CD4+ T cells sorted from spleen or lymph node cells, sampled before transplant. The receptors derive from a human donor who was the organ donor for an intestinal transplant. CDR3s leave out the opening cysteine and the closing phenylalanine or tryptophan. Not every row has a clone size; where given, it reads once, few, many or a size class.

TRBV5-1	TRBJ1-2	NA	ASSLMQGAIANYGYT
TRBV9	TRBJ2-2	NA	ASSAATGLAATGELF
TRBV6-5	TRBJ2-1	NA	ASSYNRDRGNNEQF
TRBV28	TRBJ1-2	NA	ASSLLYTNYGYT
TRBV18	TRBJ1-1	NA	ASSPPLAGYMIEAF
TRBV2	TRBJ2-7	NA	ASSDSGGAYTRQY
TRBV10-3	TRBJ1-1	few	AVGYKTEAF
TRBV6-1	TRBJ1-4	once	ASSGRATNEKLF
TRBV12-5	TRBJ2-3	NA	ASGSAPGTAAFTPKTDTQY
TRBV4-2	NA	NA	ASSQDRAGNEQY
TRBV30	TRBJ1-6	NA	AGSRGSYNSPLH
TRBV6-4	TRBJ1-5	once	ASSSQGGGPQH
TRBV5-1	TRBJ2-5	NA	ASSPGQGGHLGETQY
TRBV27	TRBJ2-1	NA	ASSSTSGAYNEQF
TRBV7-6	TRBJ1-3	NA	ASSLLALTGANSGNTIY
TRBV5-5	TRBJ1-1	NA	ASSWGWVQGAREAF
TRBV9	TRBJ2-7	NA	ASSVASGDSYEQY
TRBV9	TRBJ2-6	NA	ASSVGVSRGANVLT